What follows are 13 T cell receptor beta chains derived from one specimen sequenced in a study of response to subunit inactivated influenza vaccine. TCRdb recomputed calls from the RT-PCR reads with MiXCR, one row per CDR3 protein. This sample has about 180,000 distinct CDR3 sequences, with around a tenth found just once. The source was non-naive T cells sorted from PBMCs, collected on the day of vaccination. The receptors originated from a man aged 50-60 years who received an inactivated influenza vaccine.

This clonotype was seen a few times. V is TRBV27 and J is TRBJ2-3, with 8 nucleotides matching TRBD2. The CDR3 loop spans 15 amino acids. With V trimmed by 3 bases and J by 7 bases, 9 bases remained unmatched. Looked up from germline, CDR1 is MNHEY and CDR2 is SMNVEV (reference sequence). The CDR3 region is CASSLSGGGSNTQYF. The CDR3 coding sequence is TGTGCCAGCAGTTTGTCCGGGGGGGGAAGTAATACGCAGTATTTT.

In this sample, this clonotype turned up many times. The chain links TRBV9 to TRBJ2-1, with a weak D call TRBD2 (5 bases). This CDR3 spans 14 amino acids. Germline V lookup: CDR1 SGDLS, CDR2 YYNGEE. Trimming stripped 0 bases from V and 7 bases from J, with 11 bases between. The CDR3 region is CASSVVHGENEQFF. CDR3 DNA sequence: TGTGCCAGCAGCGTAGTCCATGGGGAGAATGAGCAGTTCTTC.

The chain combines TRBV5-1 with TRBJ2-2, with D possibly TRBD1 on 6 matching bases. CDR1 is SGHRS and CDR2 is YFSETQ in the germline V gene. This CDR3 comprises 14 residues. Trimming stripped 3 bases from V and 5 bases from J, with 11 bases between. CDR3 loop: CASSWAQGTGELFF. CDR3 bases: TGCGCCAGCAGCTGGGCACAGGGTACCGGGGAGCTGTTTTTT.

The J gene is TRBJ2-2, the V gene TRBV4-2; 8 bases fit TRBD2. Germline loops: CDR1 LGHNA, CDR2 YNFKEQ. The CDR3 extends over 17 amino acids. V shed 0 bases and J 3 bases; nucleotides not matched to a gene: 6. CDR3 region: CASSQESSGIDTGELFF. DNA for the CDR3: TGTGCCAGCAGCCAAGAGAGTAGCGGGATTGACACCGGGGAGCTGTTTTTT.

The chain is built from TRBV5-4 and TRBJ2-5; 10 bases agree with TRBD2. The germline V gene encodes CDR1 SGHNT and CDR2 YYREEE (reference sequence). V lost 6 bases, J lost 5 bases, and 7 bases stayed unmatched. The CDR3 runs 14 residues. CDR3 bases: TGTGCCAGCACCTTAGCGGGGGGTTCGGAGACCCAGTACTTC. This codes for CASTLAGGSETQYF. Full variable domain (remainder filled in from reference TRBV5-4 and TRBJ2-5): ETGVTQSPTHLIKTRGQQVTLRCSSQSGHNTVSWYQQALGQGPQFIFQYYREEENGRGNFPPRFSGLQFPNYSSELNVNALELDDSALYLCASTLAGGSETQYFGPGTRLLVL.

V gene TRBV20-1 combines with J gene TRBJ1-6; a weak D match, TRBD1 (6 bases). Germline V gene data show CDR1 as DFQATT and CDR2 as SNEGSKA (reference sequence). V lost 6 bases and J lost 9, with 18 bases in between. The CDR3 is made up of 14 amino acids. The CDR3 DNA follows: TGCAGTGCAAACCCCGGGACATTTAGTTCACCCCTCCACTTT. Translating it yields CSANPGTFSSPLHF.

There are a few counts of this clonotype. The J gene is TRBJ2-7, the V gene TRBV14; the match to TRBD2 covers 7 bases. Germline loops: CDR1 SGHDN, CDR2 FVKESK. The CDR3 totals 15 residues. Trimming took 4 bases from V and 0 from J; bases not matched to a gene: 6. DNA for the CDR3: TGTGCCAGCAGCCGTAAGGGAGGGATCTCCTACGAGCAGTACTTC. Its protein is CASSRKGGISYEQYF.

This chain links TRBV21-1 with TRBJ1-2. TRBV21-1 is reported as a pseudogene. The CDR3 is made up of 11 amino acids. The CDR3 coding sequence is TGTGCCAGCAGCGACGGTAACGGCTACACCTTC. Translating it yields CASSDGNGYTF.

This clonotype has a handful of counts. V is TRBV5-6 and J is TRBJ2-1, with 7 bases that match TRBD2. CDR3 length: 15 residues. Trimming removed 2 bases from V and 7 bases from J; junction bases left unmatched: 9. CDR1 is SGHDT, CDR2 YYEEEE, per germline. Here the CDR3 DNA reads TGTGCCAGCAGCTTTGGAGCCATACTAGCGAATGAGCAGTTCTTC. Encoded protein: CASSFGAILANEQFF.

This clonotype was counted only a few times. This sequence joins TRBV9 and TRBJ1-1; perhaps TRBD1 as D (6 bases). From germline, CDR1 is SGDLS and CDR2 YYNGEE. Trimming took off 4 bases at V and 5 bases at J, with 15 bases between the two ends. This CDR3 contains 14 residues. CDR3 nucleotides: TGTGCCAGCAGCCGAGGGCAGGGGAGGACTGAAGCTTTCTTT. Its translation is CASSRGQGRTEAFF.

This chain uses TRBV11-2 with TRBJ2-1; D is perhaps TRBD2 (5 bases). The germline CDR1 and CDR2 sequences are SGHAT and FQNNGV. V lost 3 bases, J lost 7 bases, and 10 bases lay in between. This CDR3 comprises 13 residues. Here the CDR3 reads CASSLIKRNEQFF. Written as DNA, the CDR3 is TGTGCCAGCAGCTTGATTAAGCGGAATGAGCAGTTCTTC.

The chain carries TRBV14 and TRBJ2-7; D possibly matches TRBD1 or TRBD2 (6 bases each). The V and J ends lost 4 bases and 2 bases respectively, with 18 bases between them. CDR1 is SGHDN, CDR2 FVKESK, per germline. The CDR3 contains 16 residues. CDR3 sequence (DNA): TGTGCCAGCAGCCCCTTTTCAGGCGGGACACCCTACGAGCAGTACTTC. This sequence encodes CASSPFSGGTPYEQYF.

At least ten counts were recorded for this clonotype. The V and J genes are TRBV6-2 or TRBV6-3 and TRBJ2-5; D perhaps matches TRBD1 (6 bases). The CDR3 runs 14 residues. V was cut by 0 bases and J by 6 bases, with 11 bases left in between. From germline, CDR1 is MNHEY and CDR2 SVGEGT. The CDR3 nucleotides are TGTGCCAGCAGTTACTCAGGGGGAGTTCAGACCCAGTACTTC. Translated, it gives CASSYSGGVQTQYF.